This record covers a single T cell receptor (beta chain). No cognate antigen has been identified for it. Per-base quality was not reported, and no clone a single base away is much larger than it. These data come from a study of T cells in Graves' hyperthyroidism and ophthalmopathy (dated by TCRdb to about 2019). Describing the broader study: Peripheral blood samples were taken at the time of initial diagnosis, prior to any treatment. Once sampling was done, hyperthyroidism patients were given methimazole at a starting dose of 30 mg daily, whereas ophthalmopathy patients were given high-dose intravenous methylprednisolone. The study also compared thyroid tissue and blood T-cell repertoires from 6 or 7 Graves' hyperthyroidism patients. Prospective prediction of ophthalmopathy was tested in an independent validation cohort of some 19 hyperthyroidism patients and 15 to 17 patients who later progressed to ophthalmopathy. The paper reports TCR Vbeta CDR3 sequencing of more than 120 peripheral blood samples: around 41 ophthalmopathy, under 80 hyperthyroidism and some 17 progressor patients. A discovery cohort of about a hundred patients, roughly 40 with Graves' ophthalmopathy and under 60 with stable Graves' hyperthyroidism, was used to find distinguishing TCR V-J signatures. The 90 to 100 discovery patients were randomly divided into training and test sets at a 7:3 ratio.

The TCR beta CDR3 regions were amplified from the RNA transcripts. A first-round RT-PCR of the TCR CDR3 used the HTBI primer set with the Qiagen OneStep RT-PCR kit. A second multiplex PCR round built the libraries, followed by size selection and purification. Paired-end sequencing of the libraries was performed with 100 bp reads on an Illumina HiSeq2000. As for the original processing: Raw data were processed with SOAPnuke, discarding reads with adapters, uncalled bases, mean Phred below 15, or no exact constant-primer or identifier match. High-quality paired reads were merged using COPE v1.2.5, and each unique nucleotide sequence was defined as a clonotype. MiTCR v1.1 was used to align the clonotypes against IMGT TRBV, TRBD and TRBJ reference segments. The analysis was restricted to V-J combinations with a frequency above 0.0001, which together covered 99.2% of the repertoires. A TCS score was defined as the ratio between F50 (clonal expansion) and ExV (chaos), using BLOSUM62-based TCRdist between CDR3 peptides within each V-J. Welch's t-statistics and random forest reduced fewer than 600 V-J features to about 13, which were used in a naive Bayes classifier (R e1071). TCRdb applied fastp at Q25 and MiXCR to the public reads, then kept only in-frame beta chains. CDR3 protein duplicates are merged, each entry listing the most common genes and DNA. The authors' filters were not applied to this entry. Present in this sample are under 450,000 distinct CDR3 sequences, approximately 14% of which were seen just once. The ten largest clones represent about 7.7% of the sample.

What the study reported, not specific to this receptor: Ophthalmopathy was separated from stable hyperthyroidism by a 13 V-J signature model, with roughly 88% sensitivity and approximately 81% specificity obtained in cross-validation and 80%/75% obtained in testing. No statistical method was used to fix the sample size in advance, and group allocation was not hidden from the investigators. In validation, progression to ophthalmopathy was predicted by the model with almost 71% sensitivity and 72% to 80% specificity, a median of around 6.5 months before onset. Blood samples also contained most of the expanded thyroid clonotypes (frequency above 0.001), which suggests that blood repertoires may reflect thyroid immune responses.

Stable Graves' hyperthyroidism was defined as no progression to ophthalmopathy during 18 months of follow-up. Hyperthyroidism patients were newly diagnosed, had a disease duration of under 2 months, and were aged 18 to 65 years. Exclusion was applied to patients with uncontrolled infections, other autoimmune diseases, pregnancy or lactation. Clinical symptoms, serum thyroxine and TRAb, thyroid ultrasound, and orbital computed tomography formed the basis for the diagnoses. Ficoll-Paque density gradient centrifugation was used to isolate PBMCs from around 10 ml of fresh peripheral blood. Total RNA was extracted with Trizol reagent, and quality was checked on an Agilent 2100 Bioanalyzer. Sequencing was carried out using blood. The clonotype comes from a young woman with Graves' hyperthyroidism.

The encoded CDR3 is CASSWTSPYNEQFF. The DNA sequence is as follows: TGTGCCAGCAGCTGGACTAGCCCCTACAATGAGCAGTTCTTC. The chain links TRBV7-9 with TRBJ2-1, with 8 bases aligning to TRBD2. Trimming takes 4 bases off V and 2 bases off J; junction bases not matched to a gene: 1. Per the germline V gene (reference sequence), SEHNR is the CDR1 and FQNEAQ is the CDR2. From the cysteine up to the phenylalanine, the CDR3 has a length of 14 residues. The kept DNA is CDR3 alone, 42 bases in frame from the first base. With all but the CDR3 taken from the reference TRBV7-9 and TRBJ2-1 genes, the full variable domain is: DTGVSQNPRHKITKRGQNVTFRCDPISEHNRLYWYRQTLGQGPEFLTYFQNEAQLEKSRLLSDRFSAERPKGSFSTLEIQRTEQGDSAMYLCASSWTSPYNEQFFGPGTRLTVL.